This T cell receptor beta chain comes out of a study of blood T cell repertoires in COVID-19. Overall study: Italy, Spain and the United States were the sources of the convalescent and acute COVID-19 samples. PBMCs, B-cell-depleted T cells, or T cells provided the cDNA or gDNA that made up the material.

Authors' data handling: Amplification from reference gene primers served as the basis for estimated nucleated cell counts. TCRdb keeps only in-frame clones here, not all; method: immunoSEQ multiplex PCR. That table gives V, J and clone size, and the DNA gave D and trimming. In the table there are a few hundred thousand clones, roughly 80% of which are singletons. For this clone: The junction does not match germline at one end; this may be a read error.

Germline CDR1 and CDR2: MNHEY and SVGAGI. The CDR3 spans 13 residues. The clonotype originates from a woman in her seventies with COVID-19, enrolled during active disease. The V and J genes are TRBV6-5 and TRBJ2-1; a weak D match, TRBD2 (5 bases). Sequencing was performed on peripheral blood. The DNA of the CDR3 is TGTGCCAGCTCGGAGGTCTCCCACAATGAGCAGTTCTTC. Amino acids: CASSEVSHNEQFF.